Below are 25 T cell receptor beta chains sequenced from a single sample in a study of blood T cell repertoires in COVID-19. Method: immunoSEQ multiplex PCR; TCRdb's copy keeps in-frame clones and lacks some. The repertoire holds 300,000 to 400,000 clones, with around nine tenths as singletons. The source material was peripheral blood. The origin of the receptors is a woman in her 70s with COVID-19, enrolled during active disease.

This clone was found once. J is TRBJ1-2 and V is TRBV29-1; D remains unclear. The CDR3 extends over 15 amino acids. Trimming stripped 3 bases from V and 4 bases from J, with 18 bases between. Germline V lookup: CDR1 SQVTM, CDR2 ANQGSEA. The CDR3 DNA reads TGCAGCGTTGATCTCGGGCCGGTGGAGGGCTATGGCTACACCTTC. Encoded protein: CSVDLGPVEGYGYTF.

V and J are TRBV7-8 and TRBJ2-7, with a weak D call TRBD1 (5 bases). V lost 5 bases, J lost 3 bases, and 20 bases lay in between. The CDR3 spans 16 residues. The germline V gene encodes CDR1 SGHVS and CDR2 FQNEAQ. The CDR3 spells CASSLGHPGSYYEQYF. The CDR3 coding sequence is TGTGCCAGCAGCCTCGGACATCCAGGGTCGTACTACGAGCAGTACTTC.

This chain links TRBV14 with TRBJ1-1; 11 positions agree with TRBD1. The germline CDR1 and CDR2 sequences are SGHDN and FVKESK. With V trimmed by 4 bases and J by 2 bases, 3 bases remained unmatched. CDR3 length equals 15 residues. CDR3 coding DNA: TGTGCCAGCAGCCCCTGGACAGGGGGCAACACTGAAGCTTTCTTT. This encodes CASSPWTGGNTEAFF. The variable domain in full, with the rest retrieved from reference TRBV14 and TRBJ1-1, is EAGVTQFPSHSVIEKGQTVTLRCDPISGHDNLYWYRRVMGKEIKFLLHFVKESKQDESGMPNNRFLAERTGGTYSTLKVQPAELEDSGVYFCASSPWTGGNTEAFFGQGTRLTVV.

Only one count was recorded for this clone. The chain joins TRBV7-8 to TRBJ2-3; 10 nucleotides match TRBD2. Germline V gene data show CDR1 as SGHVS and CDR2 as FQNEAQ. J lost 2 bases, V lost 6 bases, and 14 bases had no gene match. This CDR3 contains 18 residues. The CDR3 DNA reads as TGTGCCAGCAGGGTCGGGCTAGCGGGGGATTATGACACAGATACGCAGTATTTT. Residues: CASRVGLAGDYDTDTQYF. The complete variable domain, with remaining parts taken from reference TRBV7-8 and TRBJ2-3, reads GAGVSQSPRYKVAKRGQDVALRCDPISGHVSLFWYQQALGQGPEFLTYFQNEAQLDKSGLPSDRFFAERPEGSVSTLKIQRTQQEDSAVYLCASRVGLAGDYDTDTQYFGPGTRLTVL.

This clone was seen only a few times. The chain joins TRBV7-9 to TRBJ1-5; 8 nucleotides align to TRBD1. CDR1 and CDR2 from the germline V gene are SEHNR and FQNEAQ (reference sequence). The CDR3 covers 14 residues. Losses at the gene ends were 3 bases for V and 7 bases for J; bases not matched to a gene: 5. CDR3 in DNA: TGTGCCAGCAGCTTTTCAGGGGGCGGACAGCCCCAGCATTTT. Its protein product is CASSFSGGGQPQHF.

This clone was picked up a small number of times. The chain's CDR3 is CASSLGGNSGNTIYF. The CDR3 DNA is TGCGCCAGCAGCTTGGGCGGCAACTCTGGAAACACCATATATTTT. This chain links TRBV5-1 with TRBJ1-3; D remains unclear. The V gene's germline CDR1 is SGHRS and CDR2 YFSETQ. CDR3 size: 15 residues. V was shortened by 0 bases and J by 0 bases, with 7 bases between the two germline ends.

The V call is TRBV6-5, the J call TRBJ1-1, with D unresolved. The germline gives CDR1 MNHEY, CDR2 SVGAGI. Deletions cut 0 bases from V and 8 bases from J, with 10 bases between. The CDR3 loop spans 13 amino acids. The CDR3 DNA reads as TGTGCCAGCAGTTACTCACCCCGTAGAGAAGCTTTCTTT. It codes for CASSYSPRREAFF.

J is TRBJ2-7 and V is TRBV7-8, with D uncertain. Germline CDR1 SGHVS, CDR2 FQNEAQ. The ends were cut back, 3 bases at V and 0 bases at J, with 6 bases in the middle. This CDR3 contains 13 residues. The DNA of the CDR3 is TGTGCCAGCAGCTTCAGTTCCTCCTACGAGCAGTACTTC. It is translated as CASSFSSSYEQYF.

The chain recombines TRBV10-3 with TRBJ1-2, with 12 bases fitting TRBD1. V shed 6 bases, J shed 8 bases, and the junction held 7 bases outside the gene matches. The CDR3 is 14 residues long. In germline, CDR1 is ENHRY, CDR2 SYGVKD. CDR3 DNA sequence: TGTGCCATCAGCGGGACAGGGGGCGGTCAAGGCTACACCTTC. This sequence encodes CAISGTGGGQGYTF.

The chain recombines TRBV2 with TRBJ2-7; D possibly corresponds to TRBD1 (5 bases). The CDR3 sequence is 13 residues long. V was cut by 5 bases and J by 2 bases, with 10 bases left in between. CDR1 and CDR2 from the germline V gene are SNHLY and FYNNEI. The CDR3 coding sequence is TGTGCCAGCAGTCCAGGGTTCCCCTACGAGCAGTACTTC. Translation gives CASSPGFPYEQYF.

V gene TRBV18 combines with J gene TRBJ1-1; D may be TRBD1 (5 bases). The V gene's germline CDR1 is KGHSH and CDR2 LQKENI. The CDR3 is 15 amino acids. With 4 bases removed from V and 5 bases from J, the gap between germline ends came to 17 bases. The CDR3 region has the DNA TGTGCCAGCTCACACGGGCGGGACCGAGGTACTGAAGCTTTCTTT. Amino acid sequence: CASSHGRDRGTEAFF.

The chain is built from TRBV30 and TRBJ2-5, with D maybe TRBD2 (5 bases). Per the germline V gene, CDR1 is GTSNPN and CDR2 is SVGIG (reference sequence). The CDR3 spans 14 residues. V was shortened by 1 base and J by 5 bases, with 14 bases between the two germline ends. The DNA of the CDR3 is TGTGCCTGGAGTGCACAACGGGGTAGGGAGACCCAGTACTTC. Protein product: CAWSAQRGRETQYF.

This chain uses TRBV7-2 with TRBJ2-7, with 10 bases matching TRBD1. J lost 7 bases, V lost 4 bases, and 10 bases had no gene match. This CDR3 is 15 amino acids long. Looked up from germline, CDR1 is SGHTA and CDR2 is FQGNSA. The chain's CDR3 is CASSSPGQGLGEQYF. Written as DNA, the CDR3 is TGTGCCAGCAGCTCACCGGGACAGGGGCTTGGGGAGCAGTACTTC.

Details on this clone: Other DNA sequences from this sample encode an identical CDR3 as well. J is TRBJ1-5 and V is TRBV7-2; D possibly corresponds to TRBD1 (6 bases). Deletions cut 1 base from V and 4 bases from J, with 11 bases between. The CDR3 contains 15 residues. Germline V gene lookup returns CDR1 SGHTA and CDR2 FQGNSA. CDR3 coding DNA: TGTGCCAGCAGCTTAGATGGCAGGGGAAATCAGCCCCAGCATTTT. Translated, it gives CASSLDGRGNQPQHF.

The chain combines TRBV11-1 with TRBJ1-2; D ambiguous. Trimming took off 5 bases at V and 8 bases at J, with 15 bases between the two ends. This CDR3 is built from 13 residues. CDR1 is SGHAT and CDR2 is FQDESV in the germline V gene (reference sequence). CDR3 in DNA: TGTGCCAGCAGCCCTCGGGCCCCGGGGGGCTACACCTTC. It translates to CASSPRAPGGYTF.

Comment on this clone: One end of the junction does not line up with germline, which may come from a read error. This sequence joins TRBV7-2 and TRBJ1-4; no clear D gene. The germline gives CDR1 SGHTA, CDR2 FQGNSA. CDR3 length: 12 residues. CDR3 amino acids: CASGHNKENLFF. DNA for the CDR3: TGTGCCAGCGGGCATAACAAGGAAAACCTGTTTTTT.

V and J are TRBV28 and TRBJ1-2; tentative D call: TRBD1 (6 bases). The CDR3 is 18 amino acids. The V and J ends lost 2 bases and 3 bases respectively, with 22 bases between them. CDR1 is MDHEN and CDR2 is SYDVKM in the germline V gene. The CDR3 protein is CASSLHSNPGELHYGYTF. CDR3 sequence (DNA): TGTGCCAGCAGTTTACACTCCAATCCAGGGGAATTACACTATGGCTACACCTTC.

The rearrangement joins TRBV18 to TRBJ2-5; 7 nucleotides align to TRBD2. CDR1 is KGHSH, CDR2 LQKENI, per germline. J lost 2 bases, V lost 2 bases, and 8 bases had no gene match. The CDR3 loop spans 16 amino acids. Written as DNA, the CDR3 is TGTGCCAGCTCACCAATGGCGGGACTAAGTCAAGAGACCCAGTACTTC. Protein product: CASSPMAGLSQETQYF.

V usage is TRBV6-1 and J usage is TRBJ1-6; D may be TRBD1 (5 bases). The CDR3 spans 15 residues. Trimming left V 2 bases short and J 6 bases short, with 11 bases between. Germline V lookup: CDR1 MNHNS, CDR2 SASEGT. The chain's CDR3 is CASSEIGGSNSPLHF. In nucleotides, the CDR3 is TGTGCCAGCAGTGAAATCGGGGGTTCTAATTCACCCCTCCACTTT.

The chain employs TRBV3-1 (or the pseudogene TRBV3-2) and TRBJ1-1; no clear D. V gave up 4 bases and J gave up 1 base, with 7 bases separating them. Per the germline V gene, CDR1 is LGHDT and CDR2 is YNNKEL (reference sequence). The CDR3 is 13 amino acids. CDR3 in DNA: TGTGCCAGCAGCCGGGCCACGAACACTGAAGCTTTCTTT. Amino acids: CASSRATNTEAFF.

This clone was counted only a few times. The genes are TRBV11-1 and TRBJ1-2; D is possibly TRBD1 (6 bases). This CDR3 spans 15 amino acids. The germline V gene has CDR1 SGHAT and CDR2 FQDESV (reference sequence). Trimming took 2 bases from V and 4 from J, leaving 14 bases between them. The CDR3: CASSLSGTNFYGYTF. The CDR3 DNA reads as TGTGCCAGCAGCTTATCCGGGACAAACTTCTATGGCTACACCTTC.

V usage is TRBV28 and J usage is TRBJ1-2; D uncertain. Germline V gives CDR1 MDHEN, CDR2 SYDVKM. This CDR3 region has 12 residues. Trimming left V 2 bases short and J 5 bases short, with 6 bases between. The CDR3 is CASSLVMYGYTF. CDR3 coding DNA: TGTGCCAGCAGTTTAGTAATGTATGGCTACACCTTC.

The rearrangement joins TRBV10-3 to TRBJ2-1; possibly TRBD2 for D (6 bases). Germline loops: CDR1 ENHRY, CDR2 SYGVKD. V was trimmed by 3 bases and J by 7 bases, leaving 16 bases between them. This CDR3 comprises 15 residues. Here the CDR3 reads CAISESWTNQNEQFF. The DNA for the CDR3 is TGTGCCATCAGTGAAAGTTGGACTAACCAGAATGAGCAGTTCTTC.

The chain has TRBV7-2 and TRBJ2-4; 7 bases are a match to TRBD2. There are 15 residues in the CDR3. The J segment lost 2 bases and the V segment lost 1 base, leaving 2 bases of the junction unmatched. Germline values: CDR1 SGHTA, CDR2 FQGNSA. CDR3 loop: CASSLGGGTKNIQYF. The CDR3 bases are TGTGCCAGCAGCTTAGGGGGAGGGACCAAAAACATTCAGTACTTC.

The chain joins TRBV6-5 to TRBJ2-5; weak D call: TRBD2 (6 bases). V was shortened by 9 bases and J by 4 bases, with 12 bases between the two germline ends. This CDR3 has 12 amino acids. Germline V gives CDR1 MNHEY, CDR2 SVGAGI. The CDR3 reads CASRDSAETQYF. CDR3 nucleotides: TGTGCCAGTAGGGACTCGGCAGAGACCCAGTACTTC.